Listed below are T cell receptor beta chains from one sample, sequenced in a study of T cell changes during pregnancy in multiple sclerosis. Sequenced by immunoSEQ multiplex PCR; TCRdb stores in-frame clones only, minus some. The sample lists around 100,000 clones, 90% to 95% occurring once. This material consisted of peripheral blood, taken before pregnancy. The receptor source for this set is a female donor with multiple sclerosis, enrolled in a pregnancy study. Each CDR3 is given with its conserved first and last residue. D genes are given only for firm matches. The size of a clone is reported for some rows only, either as once, few or many, or as a class for expanded clones.

v_gene,j_gene,d_gene,abundance,CDR3nt,CDR3aa
TRBV19,TRBJ2-7,NA,NA,TGTGCCAGTAGCCCGCGGGACGGACGGCTTTACGAGCAGTACTTC,CASSPRDGRLYEQYF
TRBV5-1,TRBJ1-1,TRBD1,NA,TGCGCCAGCAGCTTAGGACAGGGGGGCACTGAAGCTTTCTTT,CASSLGQGGTEAFF
TRBV30,TRBJ2-3,TRBD1,NA,TGTGCCTGGAGCTGGACAGGGGGCGCAGGAGATACGCAGTATTTT,CAWSWTGGAGDTQYF
TRBV13,TRBJ2-7,NA,NA,TGTGCCAGCAGCTTAGCCCCAGGAGGAGGCGAGCAGTACTTC,CASSLAPGGGEQYF
TRBV30,TRBJ2-7,TRBD2,NA,TGTGCCTGGAGTGTACTAGCGGGAGCCTACGAGCAGTACTTC,CAWSVLAGAYEQYF
TRBV7-6,TRBJ1-1,NA,NA,TGTGCCAGCAGCTCCACAGAGAACACTGAAGCTTTCTTT,CASSSTENTEAFF
TRBV6-1,TRBJ2-7,NA,once,TGTGCCACCACCTTTGGCAGGGGCAACGAGCAGTACTTC,CATTFGRGNEQYF
TRBV5-5,TRBJ2-5,NA,NA,TGTGCCAGCAGCTTGGCCGGGGTTGAGGGTTTGACGGAGACCCAGTACTTC,CASSLAGVEGLTETQYF
TRBV6-1,TRBJ1-5,NA,once,TGTGCCAGCAGCCTCGATGCGGGGAGAGGCCCCCAGCATTTT,CASSLDAGRGPQHF
TRBV6-1,TRBJ1-2,NA,NA,TGTGCCAGCAGTGAAGCGGTTCACAGGGACGTCGTCTATGGCTACACCTTC,CASSEAVHRDVVYGYTF
TRBV6-1,TRBJ1-1,NA,NA,TGTGCCAGCAGTGAAGGTCTGGGGCCGCGGTTGGCTTTCTTT,CASSEGLGPRLAFF
TRBV9,TRBJ2-3,TRBD2,NA,TGTGCCAGCAGCGTAGTTGCGGGAGGGCCCTCAGATACGCAGTATTTT,CASSVVAGGPSDTQYF